This T cell receptor (beta chain) originates from a study of technical replicates of blood from several donors. The CDR3 loop spans 18 amino acids. After removal of 2 bases from V and 4 bases from J, the junction contained 12 bases not matched to a gene. Germline lookup yields CDR1 LNHDA and CDR2 SQIVND (reference sequence). Assay used: immunoSEQ multiplex PCR; TCRdb lists only in-frame clones, some missing. The table shows tens of thousands of clones, with less than 95% occurring only once. The chain couples TRBV19 to TRBJ2-1; 9 positions match TRBD2. The sequence was obtained from a human donor in good health. Sequenced input: T cells isolated from PBMCs. CDR3 loop: CASSIMHVAGVTYNEQFF. CDR3 bases: TGTGCCAGTAGTATAATGCACGTAGCGGGAGTTACGTACAATGAGCAGTTCTTC.